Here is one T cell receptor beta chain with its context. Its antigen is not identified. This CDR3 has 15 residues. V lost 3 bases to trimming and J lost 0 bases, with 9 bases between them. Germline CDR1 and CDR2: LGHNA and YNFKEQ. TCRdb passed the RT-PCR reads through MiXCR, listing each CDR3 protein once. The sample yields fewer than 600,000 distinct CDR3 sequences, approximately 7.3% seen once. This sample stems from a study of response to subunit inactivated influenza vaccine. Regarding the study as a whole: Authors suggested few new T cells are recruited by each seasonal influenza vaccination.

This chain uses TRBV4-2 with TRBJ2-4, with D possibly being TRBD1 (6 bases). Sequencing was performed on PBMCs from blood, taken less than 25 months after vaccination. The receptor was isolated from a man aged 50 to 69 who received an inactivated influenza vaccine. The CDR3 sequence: CASSHGQLAKNIQYF. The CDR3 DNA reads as TGTGCCAGCAGCCATGGACAGCTAGCCAAAAACATTCAGTACTTC.